Shown below are 27 T cell receptor beta chains from a single sample sequenced in a study of shared clonotypes between healthy human individuals. The assay was immunoSEQ multiplex PCR, and TCRdb's table has in-frame clones only and misses some. The sample carries over 2 million clones, 85% to 95% recorded once. Sequenced input: naive CD4+ T cells from PBMCs. Noted subset: CD45RA+ positively selected. Source of these receptors: a man aged 18-30 years in good health. Some clones in this sample may be carry-over from other donors' samples.

This chain joins TRBV7-2 and TRBJ2-1; TRBD2 aligns across 14 bases. The CDR3 has 19 residues. Trimming at V came to 2 bases and at J to 1 base, leaving 7 bases not matched to a gene. Germline V gives CDR1 SGHTA, CDR2 FQGNSA. CDR3 region: CASSLSGTSGSPSYNEQFF. The CDR3 DNA is TGTGCCAGCAGCTTAAGCGGGACTAGCGGGAGTCCTTCCTACAATGAGCAGTTCTTC.

V gene TRBV9 combines with J gene TRBJ2-7; D is undetermined. This CDR3 region has 15 residues. Germline values: CDR1 SGDLS, CDR2 YYNGEE. V was cut by 0 bases and J by 2 bases, with 12 bases left in between. The CDR3 nucleotides read TGTGCCAGCAGCGTAGATCCCGTTACTCCCTACGAGCAGTACTTC. Protein product: CASSVDPVTPYEQYF. The full variable domain, completed using reference TRBV9 and TRBJ2-7, is DSGVTQTPKHLITATGQRVTLRCSPRSGDLSVYWYQQSLDQGLQFLIQYYNGEERAKGNILERFSAQQFPDLHSELNLSSLELGDSALYFCASSVDPVTPYEQYFGPGTRLTVT.

The sample holds one count of this clone. One end of the junction fails to match germline, which may point to a read error. The chain couples TRBV28 to TRBJ1-1, with D tentatively TRBD1 (6 bases). This CDR3 region has 14 residues. Germline V gives CDR1 MDHEN, CDR2 SYDVKM. The CDR3 DNA follows: TGTGCCAGCACCCAAGGAAGGACAGTCGGCGGGATAGGGTTT. This gives the protein CASTQGRTVGGIGF.

The J gene is TRBJ2-3, the V gene TRBV7-9, with 7 bases aligning to TRBD1. CDR1 is SEHNR, CDR2 FQNEAQ, per germline (reference sequence). The V gene end was trimmed by 3 bases and the J gene end by 2 bases; junction bases not matched to a gene: 5. The CDR3 has 15 amino acids. CDR3 nucleotides: TGTGCCAGCAGCTTTGGGACAGCCCACACAGATACGCAGTATTTT. Its protein is CASSFGTAHTDTQYF.

The V call is TRBV6-4, the J call TRBJ2-1, with D perhaps TRBD2 (7 bases). With 0 bases removed from V and 4 bases from J, the gap between germline ends came to 13 bases. Germline V lookup: CDR1 MRHNA, CDR2 SNTAGT. The CDR3 has 16 amino acids. This chain's CDR3 is CASSDSVGGGYNEQFF. The CDR3 DNA sequence: TGTGCCAGCAGTGACTCCGTAGGGGGAGGGTACAATGAGCAGTTCTTC.

The sample holds one count of this clone. This rearrangement joins TRBV4-1 to TRBJ2-5; TRBD2 aligns across 10 bases. The CDR3 length is 19 residues. The V gene's germline CDR1 is MGHRA and CDR2 YSYEKL. V lost 1 base and J lost 4; bases outside the gene matches: 15. The CDR3 bases are TGCGCCAGCAGCCAAGGTCTAGCGGGAGTTAGCGGGATTCGAGAGACCCAGTACTTC. Encoded protein: CASSQGLAGVSGIRETQYF.

The chain uses TRBV6-4 and TRBJ2-1; 8 bases agree with TRBD2. CDR3 length equals 14 residues. CDR1 is MRHNA, CDR2 SNTAGT, per germline. V was pared by 8 bases and J by 8 bases, with 11 bases of the junction left unmatched. The CDR3 loop reads CASAGSGSHDEQFF. DNA for the CDR3: TGTGCCAGCGCCGGCAGCGGGAGCCATGATGAGCAGTTCTTC.

V gene TRBV28 combines with J gene TRBJ2-7; D may be TRBD1 (6 bases). The CDR3 has 13 amino acids. The V gene's germline CDR1 is MDHEN and CDR2 SYDVKM. V lost 6 bases and J 4 bases, leaving 13 bases between the germline ends. The CDR3 spells CASRADRIYEQYF. In nucleotides, the CDR3 is TGTGCCAGCAGAGCCGACAGGATATACGAGCAGTACTTC. The full variable domain, completed using reference TRBV28 and TRBJ2-7, is DVKVTQSSRYLVKRTGEKVFLECVQDMDHENMFWYRQDPGLGLRLIYFSYDVKMKEKGDIPEGYSVSREKKERFSLILESASTNQTSMYLCASRADRIYEQYFGPGTRLTVT.

This rearrangement joins TRBV7-9 to TRBJ2-1; possibly TRBD2 for D (7 bases). Trimming stripped 8 bases from V and 0 bases from J, with 11 bases between. This CDR3 is built from 14 residues. Per germline, CDR1 SEHNR and CDR2 FQNEAQ (reference sequence). The CDR3 region is CASRGAGSYNEQFF. The CDR3 DNA follows: TGTGCCAGCCGGGGGGCGGGCTCCTACAATGAGCAGTTCTTC.

The genes are TRBV5-4 and TRBJ2-5; D gene uncertain. The DNA end lines up better with TRBJ2-7; the J call may be wrong. The CDR3 covers 14 residues. The germline V gene encodes CDR1 SGHNT and CDR2 YYREEE (reference sequence). CDR3 protein: CASSLGSFRDEQYF. The CDR3 nucleotides read TGTGCCAGCAGCTTAGGGTCTTTCCGCGACGAGCAGTACTTC.

This clone was detected once. This chain uses TRBV28 with TRBJ2-3; 8 bases align to TRBD2. Germline V gene lookup returns CDR1 MDHEN and CDR2 SYDVKM. Losses at the gene ends were 5 bases for V and 6 bases for J; bases not matched to a gene: 13. CDR3 length equals 16 residues. The CDR3 protein is CASSQAWGLEADTQYF. The CDR3 region has the DNA TGTGCCAGCAGTCAAGCTTGGGGACTAGAAGCGGATACGCAGTATTTT.

The chain combines TRBV11-3 with TRBJ1-1, with no clear D. CDR1 is SGHNT and CDR2 is YENEEA in the germline V gene. The CDR3 contains 13 residues. Trimming removed 3 bases from V and 1 base from J, with 6 bases in between. This chain's CDR3 is CASSLPGNTEAFF. The CDR3 nucleotides read TGTGCCAGCAGCTTGCCGGGGAACACTGAAGCTTTCTTT.

Worth noting for this clone: The sample holds other DNA sequences that translate to the same CDR3. The gene calls are TRBV19 and TRBJ2-2; D gene ambiguous. This CDR3 spans 12 amino acids. Germline loops: CDR1 LNHDA, CDR2 SQIVND (reference sequence). V was shortened by 3 bases and J by 8 bases, with 7 bases between the two germline ends. The CDR3 DNA reads TGTGCCAGTAGTATCATTCCTGGGGAGCTGTTTTTT. It yields the protein CASSIIPGELFF. The entire variable domain, with the rest obtained from reference TRBV19 and TRBJ2-2, is as follows: DGGITQSPKYLFRKEGQNVTLSCEQNLNHDAMYWYRQDPGQGLRLIYYSQIVNDFQKGDIAEGYSVSREKKESFPLTVTSAQKNPTAFYLCASSIIPGELFFGEGSRLTVL.

On this clone itself: Different DNA sequences within this sample yield the same CDR3. V gene TRBV5-1 combines with J gene TRBJ2-3; TRBD2 matches 8 bases. With V trimmed by 0 bases and J by 0 bases, 0 bases remained unmatched. This CDR3 spans 15 amino acids. Germline CDR1 reads SGHRS; CDR2 reads YFSETQ. The CDR3, as DNA: TGCGCCAGCAGCTTGGGCGGGGGGAGCACAGATACGCAGTATTTT. This sequence encodes CASSLGGGSTDTQYF.

The chain couples TRBV11-3 to TRBJ2-5; TRBD2 aligns across 8 bases. Germline CDR1 SGHNT, CDR2 YENEEA. This CDR3 contains 15 residues. J was trimmed by 5 bases and V by 7 bases; bases with no gene match: 12. CDR3 in DNA: TGTGCCAGCACCCGGGCCGGTCGGGGGGGGGAGACCCAGTACTTC. Its translation is CASTRAGRGGETQYF. Supplemented by reference TRBV11-3 and TRBJ2-5, the full variable domain reads EAGVVQSPRYKIIEKKQPVAFWCNPISGHNTLYWYLQNLGQGPELLIRYENEEAVDDSQLPKDRFSAERLKGVDSTLKIQPAELGDSAVYLCASTRAGRGGETQYFGPGTRLLVL.

The chain joins TRBV4-1 to TRBJ2-7; TRBD2 agrees at 9 bases. V shed 1 base and J 6 bases; nucleotides not matched to a gene: 10. Germline V lookup: CDR1 MGHRA, CDR2 YSYEKL. This CDR3 region has 16 residues. The CDR3, as DNA: TGCGCCAGCAGCCAAGGCCGGGGACTAGCTCTCAGCGAGCAGTACTTC. Translation: CASSQGRGLALSEQYF.

The V gene is TRBV11-1, the J gene TRBJ2-3; D may be TRBD2 (5 bases). The CDR3 totals 15 residues. Per the germline V gene, CDR1 is SGHAT and CDR2 is FQDESV (reference sequence). With 6 bases removed from V and 0 bases from J, the gap between germline ends came to 13 bases. The CDR3 DNA reads as TGTGCCAGCAGACCCCCGGGCGGGAGCACAGATACGCAGTATTTT. This translates into CASRPPGGSTDTQYF. Complete variable domain (other parts from reference TRBV11-1 and TRBJ2-3): EAEVAQSPRYKITEKSQAVAFWCDPISGHATLYWYRQILGQGPELLVQFQDESVVDDSQLPKDRFSAERLKGVDSTLKIQPAELGDSAMYLCASRPPGGSTDTQYFGPGTRLTVL.

V and J are TRBV9 and TRBJ2-7; either TRBD1 or TRBD2 may supply D (6 bases each). The germline V and J ends were trimmed by 0 bases and 3 bases, with 13 bases remaining between them. The CDR3 consists of 15 residues. CDR1 is SGDLS, CDR2 YYNGEE, per germline. CDR3 nucleotides: TGTGCCAGCAGCGTAGAAGGGGGGACTTTCTACGAGCAGTACTTC. This sequence encodes CASSVEGGTFYEQYF.

This clone has only one observation. The chain couples TRBV18 to TRBJ1-1; D is unclear. This CDR3 spans 10 amino acids. Deletions cut 5 bases from V and 3 bases from J, with 1 base between. Germline assignment: CDR1 KGHSH and CDR2 LQKENI. The CDR3 nucleotides read TGTGCCAGCTCAGACACTGAAGCTTTCTTT. Its translation: CASSDTEAFF.

The chain carries TRBV5-8 and TRBJ2-6; no clear D gene. CDR1 and CDR2 from the germline V gene are SGHTS and YDEGEE. Trimming removed 4 bases from V and 5 bases from J, with 4 bases in between. The CDR3 has 12 amino acids. The CDR3: CASSTRANVLTF. The CDR3 nucleotides are TGTGCCAGCAGCACCCGGGCCAACGTCCTGACTTTC.

This clone has a handful of counts. This chain links TRBV5-1 with TRBJ1-1; D call uncertain. The CDR3 is made up of 14 amino acids. Germline V lookup: CDR1 SGHRS, CDR2 YFSETQ. Trimming took 0 bases from V and 4 from J, leaving 10 bases between them. The DNA of the CDR3 is TGCGCCAGCAGCTTGGCTCTTTCTGGCACTGAAGCTTTCTTT. It translates to CASSLALSGTEAFF.

This chain links TRBV28 with TRBJ2-7; D is possibly TRBD1 (6 bases). In germline, CDR1 is MDHEN, CDR2 SYDVKM. V shed 2 bases and J shed 2 bases, with 13 bases lying between them. The CDR3 totals 15 residues. The CDR3 protein is CASSLGGDNTYEQYF. The CDR3 DNA reads as TGTGCCAGCAGTTTAGGTGGGGACAACACCTACGAGCAGTACTTC.

J is TRBJ2-7 and V is TRBV11-2; no reliable D call. The CDR3 runs to 15 residues. Germline V gives CDR1 SGHAT, CDR2 FQNNGV. V lost 5 bases, J lost 0 bases, and 14 bases lay in between. The CDR3 region is CASSLWIDSSYEQYF. The CDR3 coding sequence is TGTGCCAGCAGCCTATGGATAGATAGCTCCTACGAGCAGTACTTC.

The chain carries TRBV28 and TRBJ2-1; possibly TRBD1 or TRBD2 for D (5 bases each). The ends were cut back, 5 bases at V and 7 bases at J, with 12 bases in the middle. The CDR3 loop spans 13 amino acids. In germline, CDR1 is MDHEN, CDR2 SYDVKM. DNA for the CDR3: TGTGCCAGCAGTGGGACGGGCCGGAATGAGCAGTTCTTC. Protein product: CASSGTGRNEQFF.

The chain couples TRBV27 to TRBJ2-7; 15 nucleotides agree with TRBD2. V was clipped by 6 bases and J by 4 bases; unmatched bases: 4. The CDR3 loop spans 15 amino acids. CDR1 and CDR2 (germline): MNHEY, SMNVEV (reference sequence). CDR3 sequence (DNA): TGTGCCAGCAGCGGGACTAGCGGGAGGAGGTACGAGCAGTACTTC. It specifies CASSGTSGRRYEQYF.

The chain uses TRBV5-4 and TRBJ2-2; the match to TRBD1 covers 10 bases. Germline trimming cut 2 bases from V and 3 bases from J; bases unmatched to any gene: 4. This CDR3 region has 16 residues. The germline V gene encodes CDR1 SGHNT and CDR2 YYREEE (reference sequence). CDR3 in DNA: TGTGCCAGCAGCTTCAGGACAGGGGGGGACACCGGGGAGCTGTTTTTT. It specifies CASSFRTGGDTGELFF. Full variable domain (missing parts from reference TRBV5-4 and TRBJ2-2): ETGVTQSPTHLIKTRGQQVTLRCSSQSGHNTVSWYQQALGQGPQFIFQYYREEENGRGNFPPRFSGLQFPNYSSELNVNALELDDSALYLCASSFRTGGDTGELFFGEGSRLTVL.

In DNA, the CDR3 is TGTGCCAGCAGCGTAGATTCGTCCCTGCGAGGGAAACTGTTTTTT. It specifies CASSVDSSLRGKLFF. The chain couples TRBV9 to TRBJ1-4; D not resolved. CDR1 and CDR2 from the germline V gene are SGDLS and YYNGEE. The V gene lost 0 bases and the J gene lost 11 bases, with 17 bases spanning the gap. The length of the CDR3 is 15 residues.